The 16 T cell receptor beta chains below come from one sample, sequenced in a study of blood T cells in healthy people across ages. Then a second PCR, running roughly 6 to 12 cycles, was carried out with a sample-barcoded 5' primer and a J-beta primer mix. TCRdb recomputed calls from the 5' RACE reads with MiXCR, one row per CDR3 protein. Here the sample spans fewer than 1.5 million distinct CDR3 sequences, around 42% being singletons. Source material: blood. All receptors come from a woman in her late teens or twenties in good health.

This clonotype occurred a few times. The chain joins TRBV6-5 to TRBJ1-5; 8 bases align to TRBD1. V dropped 6 bases and J dropped 6; count of bases not matched to a gene: 10. The germline V gene encodes CDR1 MNHEY and CDR2 SVGAGI. The CDR3 is made up of 15 amino acids. The CDR3 sequence is CASSYGTGRGQPQHF. The CDR3 DNA is TGTGCCAGCAGCTACGGGACAGGTCGGGGTCAGCCCCAGCATTTT.

This sequence joins TRBV2 and TRBJ1-3; no clear D gene. From germline, CDR1 is SNHLY and CDR2 FYNNEI. Trimming stripped 2 bases from V and 4 bases from J, with 12 bases between. This CDR3 has 15 amino acids. CDR3 DNA sequence: TGTGCCAGCAGTGAAATCGGCAGTTCAGGAAACACCATATATTTT. Translation: CASSEIGSSGNTIYF. The variable domain in full, completed from reference TRBV2 and TRBJ1-3, reads EPEVTQTPSHQVTQMGQEVILRCVPISNHLYFYWYRQILGQKVEFLVSFYNNEISEKSEIFDDQFSVERPDGSNFTLKIRSTKLEDSAMYFCASSEIGSSGNTIYFGEGSWLTVV.

Of note for this clonotype: The junction departs from germline at one end; a sequencing error may be responsible. The chain is built from TRBV7-9 and TRBJ2-4; D uncertain. With the DNA end fitting TRBJ2-7 better, the J assignment may be wrong. Germline values: CDR1 SEHNR, CDR2 FQNEAQ (reference sequence). CDR3 length: 14 amino acids. The CDR3 protein is CASSPDGSSSEQYF. The CDR3 coding sequence is TGTGCCAGCAGTCCGGACGGATCCTCCTCCGAGCAGTACTTC.

This clonotype occurred a few times. The rearrangement uses TRBV6-6 and TRBJ2-5; tentative D call: TRBD1 (5 bases). The length of the CDR3 is 12 residues. Between the trimmed V and J ends, which lost 11 bases and 1 base, there was a span of 11 bases. From germline, CDR1 is MNHNY and CDR2 SVGAGI (reference sequence). CDR3 nucleotides: TGTGCCGTCACAGGCCCCCAAGAGACCCAGTACTTC. Its protein is CAVTGPQETQYF.

As for this clonotype: One junction end does not reproduce the germline sequence, and a read error may be involved. The DNA of the CDR3 is TGTGCCGGCAGTCCCCGGGATGGGTATGGTAGGACAGATACGCAGTATTTT. Amino acid sequence: CAGSPRDGYGRTDTQYF. This chain connects TRBV12-3 or TRBV12-4 to TRBJ2-3, with a tentative D call TRBD2 (5 bases). The CDR3 has 17 amino acids.

The rearrangement uses TRBV7-2 and TRBJ2-7, with 13 positions matching TRBD2. This CDR3 contains 16 residues. Trimming at V came to 1 base and at J to 7 bases, leaving 7 bases not matched to a gene. Looked up from germline, CDR1 is SGHTA and CDR2 is FQGNSA. CDR3 nucleotide sequence: TGTGCCAGCAGCTTAGGCACCGGGACTAGCGGGATTGAGCAGTACTTC. Translated: CASSLGTGTSGIEQYF.

The chain uses TRBV3-1 and TRBJ2-1, with D unresolved. Trimming pared 1 base from V and 2 bases from J, leaving 9 bases between. In germline, CDR1 is LGHDT, CDR2 YNNKEL (reference sequence). This CDR3 is 15 amino acids long. CDR3 amino acids: CASSQGTTAYNEQFF. The CDR3 nucleotides read TGTGCCAGCAGCCAAGGCACCACGGCCTACAATGAGCAGTTCTTC.

This clonotype was found a few times. The chain recombines TRBV5-1 with TRBJ2-3; 9 bases line up with TRBD2. Germline V gene lookup returns CDR1 SGHRS and CDR2 YFSETQ. The V and J ends lost 4 bases and 2 bases, in that order; junction bases with no gene match: 11. The CDR3 runs 17 residues. This chain's CDR3 is CASSPGLARTHTDTQYF. CDR3 DNA sequence: TGCGCCAGCAGCCCAGGACTAGCGCGAACGCACACAGATACGCAGTATTTT. The complete variable domain, with remaining parts taken from reference TRBV5-1 and TRBJ2-3, reads KAGVTQTPRYLIKTRGQQVTLSCSPISGHRSVSWYQQTPGQGLQFLFEYFSETQRNKGNFPGRFSGRQFSNSRSEMNVSTLELGDSALYLCASSPGLARTHTDTQYFGPGTRLTVL.

This clonotype was observed a handful of times. CDR3 loop: CASSARGTSLGGYTF. CDR3 in DNA: TGCGCCAGCAGCGCCCGGGGGACCTCGTTAGGTGGCTACACCTTC. This rearrangement joins TRBV5-1 to TRBJ1-2, with a tentative D call TRBD1 (5 bases). In germline, CDR1 is SGHRS, CDR2 YFSETQ. CDR3 length: 15 residues. V was clipped by 4 bases and J by 7 bases, with 20 bases between them.

This clonotype was seen at least ten times. The J gene is TRBJ2-1, the V gene TRBV7-2; D unresolved. V lost 8 bases, J lost 7 bases, and 9 bases lay in between. Germline V lookup: CDR1 SGHTA, CDR2 FQGNSA. The CDR3 has 11 residues. CDR3 in DNA: TGTGCCAGCCGCCGTGGGAATGAGCAGTTCTTC. This sequence encodes CASRRGNEQFF.

The table lists this clonotype with a few counts. V and J are TRBV4-1 and TRBJ1-2; D remains unclear. V shed 0 bases and J shed 6 bases, with 11 bases lying between them. Germline lookup yields CDR1 MGHRA and CDR2 YSYEKL. This CDR3 is 14 amino acids long. This chain's CDR3 is CASSQDPKGNGYTF. The CDR3, as DNA: TGCGCCAGCAGCCAAGATCCGAAGGGCAATGGCTACACCTTC.

The chain combines TRBV20-1 with TRBJ1-5; no clear D. Germline V lookup: CDR1 DFQATT, CDR2 SNEGSKA (reference sequence). The CDR3 is 12 amino acids. The CDR3 reads CNAPRANQPQHF. CDR3 coding DNA: TGCAATGCCCCACGGGCCAATCAGCCCCAGCATTTT.

The chain combines TRBV5-1 with TRBJ2-3; maybe TRBD2 (6 bases). V lost 1 base, J lost 0 bases, and 12 bases lay in between. The CDR3 has 16 residues. Germline loops: CDR1 SGHRS, CDR2 YFSETQ. The CDR3 loop is CASSLSSGPSTDTQYF. The CDR3 DNA follows: TGCGCCAGCAGCTTGAGTAGCGGTCCTAGCACAGATACGCAGTATTTT. The full variable domain, rest sourced from reference TRBV5-1 and TRBJ2-3, is KAGVTQTPRYLIKTRGQQVTLSCSPISGHRSVSWYQQTPGQGLQFLFEYFSETQRNKGNFPGRFSGRQFSNSRSEMNVSTLELGDSALYLCASSLSSGPSTDTQYFGPGTRLTVL.

The chain has TRBV3-1 and TRBJ2-5; D is possibly TRBD2 (6 bases). V was shortened by 1 base and J by 5 bases, with 11 bases between the two germline ends. There are 14 residues in the CDR3. Germline V lookup: CDR1 LGHDT, CDR2 YNNKEL (reference sequence). CDR3 loop: CASSQGRAGETQYF. DNA for the CDR3: TGTGCCAGCAGCCAAGGACGAGCGGGCGAGACCCAGTACTTC.

The rearrangement joins TRBV6-2 or TRBV6-3 to TRBJ2-7; a weak D match, TRBD2 (5 bases). V lost 7 bases and J lost 2, with 18 bases in between. The CDR3 contains 15 residues. Germline CDR1 MNHEY, CDR2 SVGEGT. The CDR3 DNA sequence: TGTGCCAGCATGCCTGCTCCCGGGAAAACCTACGAGCAGTACTTC. Amino acid sequence: CASMPAPGKTYEQYF.

This clonotype was detected a few times. The chain links TRBV5-1 to TRBJ2-3; 7 bases align to TRBD1. The CDR3 loop spans 15 amino acids. Germline V lookup: CDR1 SGHRS, CDR2 YFSETQ. J lost 1 base, V lost 0 bases, and 2 bases had no gene match. The DNA for the CDR3 is TGCGCCAGCAGCTTGGGGGACAGACGCACAGATACGCAGTATTTT. The encoded protein is CASSLGDRRTDTQYF.